This TCR beta chain was captured by sequencing in a study of type 1 and type 2 diabetes patients. Whole-study context: The cohort mixed type 1 diabetes, type 2 diabetes and nondiabetic donors. Magnetic bead positive selection isolated CD4+ or CD8+ T cells from PBMCs. Study-wide findings and caveats: With limited T2D and control samples, some T1D-only expanded clones may not be T1D-specific.

The table lists this clonotype with a few counts. The antigen is not known. Genomic DNA was the PCR template. A primer set of 30 forward and 13 reverse primers amplified the CDR3. TCRdb reprocessed the multiplex PCR reads with MiXCR, giving one entry per CDR3 protein. The sample has 270,000 or so distinct CDR3 sequences, roughly 48% seen once. V lost 6 bases to trimming and J lost 5 bases, with 16 bases between them. Germline lookup yields CDR1 SEHNR and CDR2 FQNEAQ (reference sequence). This CDR3 spans 14 amino acids. Sequenced sample: peripheral blood mononuclear cells (PBMCs). This chain joins TRBV7-9 and TRBJ2-5; TRBD1 might be the D (5 bases). The receptor's source is a man aged 18 to 29 with type 2 diabetes. For the CDR3, the DNA is TGTGCCAGCAGACAAGCAGGGATGGGGGAGACCCAGTACTTC. It codes for CASRQAGMGETQYF.